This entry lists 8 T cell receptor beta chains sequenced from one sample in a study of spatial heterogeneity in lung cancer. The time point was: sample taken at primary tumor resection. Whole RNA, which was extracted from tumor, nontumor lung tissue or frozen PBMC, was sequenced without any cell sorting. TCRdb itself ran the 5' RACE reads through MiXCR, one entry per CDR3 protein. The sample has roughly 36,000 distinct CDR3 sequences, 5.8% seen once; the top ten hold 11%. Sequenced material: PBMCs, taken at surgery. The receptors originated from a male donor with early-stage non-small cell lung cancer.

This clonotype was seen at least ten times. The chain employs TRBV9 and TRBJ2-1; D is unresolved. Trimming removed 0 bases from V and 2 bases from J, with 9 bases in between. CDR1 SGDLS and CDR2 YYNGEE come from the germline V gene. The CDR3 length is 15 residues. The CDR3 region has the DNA TGTGCCAGCAGCGTAGACCTGCGGACCTACAATGAGCAGTTCTTC. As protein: CASSVDLRTYNEQFF.

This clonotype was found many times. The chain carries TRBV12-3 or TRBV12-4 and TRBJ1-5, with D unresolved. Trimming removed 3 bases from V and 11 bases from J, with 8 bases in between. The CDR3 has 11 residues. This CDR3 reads CASSFSGTQHF. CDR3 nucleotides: TGTGCCAGCAGTTTCTCCGGGACCCAGCATTTT.

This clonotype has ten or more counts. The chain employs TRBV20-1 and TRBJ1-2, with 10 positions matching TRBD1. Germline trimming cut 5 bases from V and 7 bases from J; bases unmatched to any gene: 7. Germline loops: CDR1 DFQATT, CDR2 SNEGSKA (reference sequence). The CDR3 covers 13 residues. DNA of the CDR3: TGCAGTGCTCCGGGACAGGGGAAGATTGGCTACACCTTC. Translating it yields CSAPGQGKIGYTF.

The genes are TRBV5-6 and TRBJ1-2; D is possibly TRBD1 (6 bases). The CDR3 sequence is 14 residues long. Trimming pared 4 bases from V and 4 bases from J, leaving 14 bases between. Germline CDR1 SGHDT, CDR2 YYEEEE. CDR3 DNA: TGTGCCAGCAGCCCCACAGGGCCTGGCTATGGCTACACCTTC. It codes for CASSPTGPGYGYTF. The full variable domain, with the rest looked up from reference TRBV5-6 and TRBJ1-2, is DAGVTQSPTHLIKTRGQQVTLRCSPKSGHDTVSWYQQALGQGPQFIFQYYEEEERQRGNFPDRFSGHQFPNYSSELNVNALLLGDSALYLCASSPTGPGYGYTFGSGTRLTVV.

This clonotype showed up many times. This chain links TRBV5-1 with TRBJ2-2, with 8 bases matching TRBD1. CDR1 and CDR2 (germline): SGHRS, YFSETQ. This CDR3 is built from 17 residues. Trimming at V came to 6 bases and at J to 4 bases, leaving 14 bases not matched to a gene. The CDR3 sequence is CASNEGQGIYSTGELFF. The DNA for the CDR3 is TGCGCCAGCAACGAAGGACAGGGAATTTATAGCACCGGGGAGCTGTTTTTT.

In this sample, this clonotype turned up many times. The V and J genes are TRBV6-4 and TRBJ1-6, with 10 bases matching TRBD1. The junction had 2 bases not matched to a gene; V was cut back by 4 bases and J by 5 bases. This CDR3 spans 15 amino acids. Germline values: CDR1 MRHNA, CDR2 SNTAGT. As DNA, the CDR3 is TGTGCCAGCAGTGCCGGGACAGGGGATAATTCACCCCTCCACTTT. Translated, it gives CASSAGTGDNSPLHF.

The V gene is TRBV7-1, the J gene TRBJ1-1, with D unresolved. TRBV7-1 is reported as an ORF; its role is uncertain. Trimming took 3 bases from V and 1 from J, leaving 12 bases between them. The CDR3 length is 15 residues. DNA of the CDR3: TGTGCCAGCAGCTCCCCTCGGCGGGCGAACACTGAAGCTTTCTTT. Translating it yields CASSSPRRANTEAFF.

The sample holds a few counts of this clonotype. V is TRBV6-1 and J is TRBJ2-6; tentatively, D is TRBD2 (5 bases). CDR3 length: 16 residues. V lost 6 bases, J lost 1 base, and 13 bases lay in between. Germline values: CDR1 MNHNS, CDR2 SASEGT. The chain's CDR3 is CASRLEGLSGANVLTF. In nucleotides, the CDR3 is TGTGCCAGCAGATTAGAGGGCCTTTCTGGGGCCAACGTCCTGACTTTC.